These T cell receptor beta chains were read from a single sample in a study of blood T cell repertoires in COVID-19. Method: immunoSEQ multiplex PCR; TCRdb's copy keeps in-frame clones and lacks some. The table lists about 59,000 clones, 65% to 85% of them singletons, with less than 7% in the top ten. Sequenced sample: peripheral blood. These receptors all stem from a woman aged 70-85 years with acute or convalescent COVID-19. The CDR3 runs from the conserved cysteine through the conserved F or W. A D gene is named only where the DNA matches it firmly. Clone size, where shown, is once, few, many, or a class for clones that have expanded.

>TRBV18|once|TRBJ1-6|TRBD1
CASSGQAKGSPLHF
TGTGCCAGCTCCGGACAGGCGAAGGGGTCACCCCTCCACTTT
>TRBV6-6|NA|TRBJ2-3|TRBD2
CAIRGGLADTQYF
TGTGCCATCCGGGGGGGCCTGGCAGATACGCAGTATTTT
>TRBV5-4|once|TRBJ1-2|NA
CASSEDSNYGYTF
TGTGCCAGCAGCGAAGACAGTAACTATGGCTACACCTTC
>TRBV6-2/TRBV6-3|NA|TRBJ1-2|TRBD1
CASSYTDRALSGYTF
TGTGCCAGCAGTTATACGGACAGGGCGCTCTCTGGCTACACCTTC
>TRBV18|NA|TRBJ1-1|TRBD1
CASSLGQTNTEAFF
TGTGCCAGCTCCCTGGGACAGACTAACACTGAAGCTTTCTTT
>TRBV11-2|NA|TRBJ1-2|TRBD1
CASSFSGGAYGYTF
TGTGCCAGCAGCTTTTCAGGGGGCGCCTATGGCTACACCTTC
>TRBV7-9|NA|TRBJ1-3|NA
CASIKRVGESSGNTIYF
TGTGCCAGCATCAAGAGGGTAGGCGAGAGCTCTGGAAACACCATATATTTT
>TRBV6-5|NA|TRBJ1-1|NA
CASSYLAGAGEAFF
TGTGCCAGCAGTTACCTTGCAGGGGCTGGTGAAGCTTTCTTT
>TRBV5-1|NA|TRBJ2-1|TRBD2
CASSLGLAAYNEQFF
TGCGCCAGCAGCTTGGGACTAGCGGCCTACAATGAGCAGTTCTTC
>TRBV7-9|few|TRBJ2-5|NA
CASSLEASAHIQETQYF
TGTGCCAGCAGCTTAGAGGCTAGCGCCCATATCCAAGAGACCCAGTACTTC
>TRBV27|NA|TRBJ1-6|TRBD1
CARCGVGQGPSPLHF
TGTGCCAGGTGCGGTGTGGGACAGGGTCCTTCACCCCTCCACTTT
>TRBV7-2|NA|TRBJ2-5|TRBD2
CASSLQPSGGAGQETQYF
TGTGCCAGCAGCTTACAACCTAGCGGGGGGGCAGGGCAAGAGACCCAGTACTTC
>TRBV7-9|NA|TRBJ2-2|TRBD2
CASSLLAGDTGELFF
TGTGCCAGCAGCTTACTAGCGGGGGACACCGGGGAGCTGTTTTTT
>TRBV10-3|NA|TRBJ2-1|NA
CAISEGSSGVYNEQFF
TGTGCCATCAGTGAGGGCTCTTCAGGGGTTTACAATGAGCAGTTCTTC